This TCR beta chain is from a study of CD8 T cells in Susac syndrome. An input of about 0.45 to 1 ug of RNA was subjected to reverse transcription using random hexamers. One entry per CDR3 protein results from TCRdb running MiXCR on the immunoSEQ multiplex PCR reads. The sample includes some 130,000 distinct CDR3 sequences, 85% to 95% of them seen just once. Germline V CDR1 and CDR2: SGDLS, YYNGEE. V lost 6 bases and J 0 bases, leaving 15 bases between the germline ends. This CDR3 has 15 amino acids. The sequence was collected from a human donor with Susac syndrome. The sample comprised CD8+ T cells from PBMCs. V and J are TRBV9 and TRBJ1-1, with a weak D call TRBD1 (5 bases). CDR3 protein: CASTGGGDMNTEAFF. The CDR3 nucleotides are TGTGCCAGCACCGGTGGGGGGGATATGAACACTGAAGCTTTCTTT.